This T cell receptor beta chain is from a study of response to subunit inactivated influenza vaccine. Study-level results: Few additional T cells are recruited per seasonal influenza vaccination, authors suggested.

The V and J ends lost 5 bases and 8 bases respectively, with 18 bases between them. From germline, CDR1 is SGHTA and CDR2 FQGNSA. The CDR3 is 15 residues long. TCRdb redid the calling of the RT-PCR reads with MiXCR, one entry per CDR3 protein. The repertoire holds approximately 290,000 distinct CDR3 sequences, over 20% seen once, with about a tenth in the top ten. This clonotype has at least ten counts. Antigen specificity is unknown. The rearrangement joins TRBV7-2 to TRBJ1-4; no clear D gene. The source material was PBMCs from blood, sampled around 22 months after vaccination. This clonotype originated in a man aged 50-75 years who received an inactivated influenza vaccine. In DNA, the CDR3 is TGTGCCAGCAGCCTCTCAGGCGCGGGAGGCGAAAAACTGTTTTTT. It specifies CASSLSGAGGEKLFF. The complete variable domain, with remaining parts taken from reference TRBV7-2 and TRBJ1-4, reads GAGVSQSPSNKVTEKGKDVELRCDPISGHTALYWYRQSLGQGLEFLIYFQGNSAPDKSGLPSDRFSAERTGGSVSTLTIQRTQQEDSAVYLCASSLSGAGGEKLFFGSGTQLSVL.